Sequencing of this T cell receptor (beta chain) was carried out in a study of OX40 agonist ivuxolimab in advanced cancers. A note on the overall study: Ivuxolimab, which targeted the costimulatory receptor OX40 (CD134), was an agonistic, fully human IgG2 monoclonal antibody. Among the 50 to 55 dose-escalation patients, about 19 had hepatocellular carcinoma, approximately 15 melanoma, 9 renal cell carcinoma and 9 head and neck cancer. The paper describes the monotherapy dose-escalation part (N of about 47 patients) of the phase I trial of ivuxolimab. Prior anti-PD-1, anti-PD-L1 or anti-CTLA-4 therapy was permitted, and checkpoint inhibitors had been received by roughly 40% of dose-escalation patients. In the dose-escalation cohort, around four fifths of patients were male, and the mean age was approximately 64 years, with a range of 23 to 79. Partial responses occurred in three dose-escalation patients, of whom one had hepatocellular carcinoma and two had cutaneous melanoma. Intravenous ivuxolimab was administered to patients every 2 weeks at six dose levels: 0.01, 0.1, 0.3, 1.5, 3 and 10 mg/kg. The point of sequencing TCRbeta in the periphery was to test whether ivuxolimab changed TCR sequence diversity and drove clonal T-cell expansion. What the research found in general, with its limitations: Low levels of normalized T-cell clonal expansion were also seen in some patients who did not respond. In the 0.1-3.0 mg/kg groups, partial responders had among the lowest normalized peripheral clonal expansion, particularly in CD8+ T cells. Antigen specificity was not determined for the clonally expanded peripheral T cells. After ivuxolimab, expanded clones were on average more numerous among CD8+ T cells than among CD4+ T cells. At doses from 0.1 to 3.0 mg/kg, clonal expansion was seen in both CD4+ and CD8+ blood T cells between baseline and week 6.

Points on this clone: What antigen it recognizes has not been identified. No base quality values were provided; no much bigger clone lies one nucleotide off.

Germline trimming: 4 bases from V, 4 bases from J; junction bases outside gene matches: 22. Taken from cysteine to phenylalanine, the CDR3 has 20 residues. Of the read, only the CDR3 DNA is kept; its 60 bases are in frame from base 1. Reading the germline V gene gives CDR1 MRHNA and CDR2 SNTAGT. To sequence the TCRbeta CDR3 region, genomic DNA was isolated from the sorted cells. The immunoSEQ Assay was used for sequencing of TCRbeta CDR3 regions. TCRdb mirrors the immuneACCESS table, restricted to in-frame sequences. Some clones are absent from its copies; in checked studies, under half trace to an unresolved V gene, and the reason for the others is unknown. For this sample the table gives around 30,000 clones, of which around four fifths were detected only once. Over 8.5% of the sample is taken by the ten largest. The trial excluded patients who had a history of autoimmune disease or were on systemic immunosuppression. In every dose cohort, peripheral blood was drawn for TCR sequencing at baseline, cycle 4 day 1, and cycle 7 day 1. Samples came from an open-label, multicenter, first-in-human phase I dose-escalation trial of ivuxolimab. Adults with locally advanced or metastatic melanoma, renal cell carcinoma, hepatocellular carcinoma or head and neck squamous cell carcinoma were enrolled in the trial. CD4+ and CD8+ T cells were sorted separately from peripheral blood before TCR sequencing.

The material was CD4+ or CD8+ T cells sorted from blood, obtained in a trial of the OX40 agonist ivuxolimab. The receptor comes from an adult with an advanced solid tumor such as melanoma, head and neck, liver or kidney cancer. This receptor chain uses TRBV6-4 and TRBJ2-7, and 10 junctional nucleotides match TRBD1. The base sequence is TGTGCCAGCAGTGGCCTTATGGGACCTGTTAACCGGGACAGGGGTTACGAGCAGTACTTC. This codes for CASSGLMGPVNRDRGYEQYF.